The source of this TCR beta chain is a study of T cells after yellow fever vaccination (dated by TCRdb to the late 2010s). Describing the broader study: Libraries from fractions with low cell numbers were prepared with the SMART-Seq v4 Ultra Low Input RNA kit. To follow T-cell clones before and after primary and booster YFV17D yellow fever vaccination, bulk TCR alpha and beta repertoires were sequenced over time. Two healthy male donors, one aged 18 to 29 and one aged 30 to 39 years, were included in the cohort. Blood was collected at multiple timepoints before and after primary and secondary immunization, and bulk PBMC replicates and cell subsets were isolated. Points the paper makes about the study in general: The secondary T-cell response was weaker than the primary response but faster, peaking on day 5 instead of day 15. Computational filtering was needed because FACS-sorted repertoires could contain abundant contaminating clonotypes from the bulk population. Only a couple of donors were included in the study, so the extent to which the findings can be generalized is limited. After the booster, most clones that had expanded after primary vaccination were detected again (about 97% of CD4 and under 90% of CD8), suggesting broad maintenance of memory. A small fraction of clonotypes appeared in both the CD4 and CD8 compartments, likely as a result of convergent recombination.

Synthesis of TCR cDNA relied on 5'RACE template switching, a step that introduced a universal primer site along with unique molecular identifiers. cDNA synthesis was primed from both the TCR alpha and TCR beta constant segments. Two PCR steps were used to amplify libraries, with sample barcodes and sequencing adapters being added in the second step. Sequencing of the libraries was done on either Illumina HiSeq 2500 (2x100 bp) or NovaSeq (2x150 bp). The paper's data handling went like this. MIGEC handled demultiplexing of reads and collapsing into UMI consensus sequences, while MiXCR performed V(D)J alignment. Vaccine-responding clonotypes were defined with edgeR using replicate PBMC samples, requiring FDR below 0.01 and a log2 fold change above 5 up to day 15. Bulk clonotypes were assigned CD4 or CD8 identity according to which sequenced CD4 or CD8 repertoire held them at higher abundance. Clones were called with MiXCR by TCRdb after fastp trimmed the public reads at Q25, and only in-frame beta chains were retained. Each CDR3 protein gets just one entry, which takes the most common genes and DNA from the rows behind it. TCRdb's processing, not the authors', yielded these V and J calls. The sample profile shows 230,000 or so distinct CDR3 sequences; 6% to 8% of them were found once. Of the sample, 1% to 1.2% falls within the top ten clones.

A distance of 23 bases separates the germline ends of V and J, which lose 3 bases and 8 bases respectively. The CDR3 sequence holds 17 residues, the cysteine and phenylalanine included. The sequence is cut down to CDR3 DNA, 51 bases in frame from base 1. The germline V gene supplies CDR1 SGHAT and CDR2 FQNNGV. On this clonotype itself: What this receptor recognizes is not known. Base quality data are lacking; no much larger clone is found one base away.

The sample's treatment or condition label, in plain terms: live attenuated yellow fever vaccine strain. PBMCs were isolated from peripheral blood using a standard Ficoll-Paque protocol. CD4 and CD8 T-cell fractions were isolated with Dynabeads CD4 and CD8 positive selection kits. TriZol was used to extract RNA from bulk PBMCs, CD4 and CD8 fractions, and dextramer-positive and dextramer-negative fractions. The rearranged chain carries TRBV11-2 and TRBJ2-1; the best D guess is TRBD1, with 6 bases matching. The source material was CD4+ T cells sorted from PBMCs, sampled on the day of the yellow fever booster vaccination. The receptor was isolated from a man aged 30-40 years who received the YFV17D yellow fever vaccine. The CDR3 protein: CASSLGQGIRGLDEQFF. The sequenced DNA: TGTGCCAGCAGCTTGGGCCAGGGGATAAGGGGTCTCGATGAGCAGTTCTTC.